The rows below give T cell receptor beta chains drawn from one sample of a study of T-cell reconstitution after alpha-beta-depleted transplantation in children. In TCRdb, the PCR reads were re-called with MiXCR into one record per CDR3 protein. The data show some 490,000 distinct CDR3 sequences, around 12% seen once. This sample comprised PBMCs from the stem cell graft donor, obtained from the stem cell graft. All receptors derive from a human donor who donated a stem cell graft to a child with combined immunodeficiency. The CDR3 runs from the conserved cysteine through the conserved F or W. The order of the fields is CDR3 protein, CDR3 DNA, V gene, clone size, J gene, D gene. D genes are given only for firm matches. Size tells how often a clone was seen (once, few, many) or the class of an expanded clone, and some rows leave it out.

cdr3_aa: CSARGPSRPSYEQYF; cdr3_nt: TGCAGTGCTAGAGGCCCCTCGAGGCCCTCCTACGAGCAGTACTTC; v_call: TRBV20-1; clone_size: .; j_call: TRBJ2-7; d_call: .
cdr3_aa: CASSVEGQGPNEQFF; cdr3_nt: TGTGCCAGCAGCGTAGAGGGACAGGGTCCCAATGAGCAGTTCTTC; v_call: TRBV9; clone_size: many; j_call: TRBJ2-1; d_call: TRBD1
cdr3_aa: CASRTGLAVTDTQYF; cdr3_nt: TGCGCCAGCAGGACCGGACTAGCTGTAACAGATACGCAGTATTTT; v_call: TRBV4-3; clone_size: few; j_call: TRBJ2-3; d_call: TRBD2
cdr3_aa: CASSPRDKSGELFF; cdr3_nt: TGTGCCAGCAGTCCCCGTGACAAGTCCGGGGAGCTGTTTTTT; v_call: TRBV5-8; clone_size: .; j_call: TRBJ2-2; d_call: .
cdr3_aa: CAISEFSGRAVSYEQYF; cdr3_nt: TGTGCCATCAGTGAGTTTAGCGGGAGGGCCGTTTCCTACGAGCAGTACTTC; v_call: TRBV10-3; clone_size: many; j_call: TRBJ2-7; d_call: TRBD2
cdr3_aa: CASSSGTGARNTIYF; cdr3_nt: TGTGCCAGCAGTTCCGGGACAGGGGCTCGAAACACCATATATTTT; v_call: TRBV27; clone_size: many; j_call: TRBJ1-3; d_call: TRBD1
cdr3_aa: CASIGTSVSYEQYF; cdr3_nt: TGTGCCAGCATCGGGACTAGCGTATCCTACGAGCAGTACTTC; v_call: TRBV7-2; clone_size: many; j_call: TRBJ2-7; d_call: TRBD2
cdr3_aa: CASRSPGTGGSYNEQFF; cdr3_nt: TGCGCCAGCAGAAGTCCCGGGACAGGGGGTTCTTACAATGAGCAGTTCTTC; v_call: TRBV5-1; clone_size: few; j_call: TRBJ2-1; d_call: TRBD1
cdr3_aa: CASSPAGNQPQHF; cdr3_nt: TGTGCCAGCAGTCCTGCGGGTAATCAGCCCCAGCATTTT; v_call: TRBV25-1; clone_size: many; j_call: TRBJ1-5; d_call: .
cdr3_aa: CATRDLEENTQYF; cdr3_nt: TGTGCCACCAGGGATTTAGAGGAGAATACGCAGTATTTT; v_call: TRBV24-1; clone_size: many; j_call: TRBJ2-3; d_call: .
cdr3_aa: CASSQEEDQNTDTQYF; cdr3_nt: TGTGCCAGCAGCCAAGAGGAGGACCAAAACACAGATACGCAGTATTTT; v_call: TRBV4-2; clone_size: few; j_call: TRBJ2-3; d_call: .
cdr3_aa: CASAPLAGGGYEQFF; cdr3_nt: TGTGCCAGCGCTCCCCTAGCGGGGGGTGGGTATGAGCAGTTCTTC; v_call: TRBV6-4; clone_size: many; j_call: TRBJ2-1; d_call: TRBD2
cdr3_aa: CASSLVGFRTVTDTQYF; cdr3_nt: TGCGCCAGCAGCTTGGTTGGGTTCCGGACTGTCACAGATACGCAGTATTTT; v_call: TRBV5-1; clone_size: .; j_call: TRBJ2-3; d_call: .
cdr3_aa: CASSSLLAGAYNEQFF; cdr3_nt: TGTGCCAGCAGCTCCCTTTTAGCGGGAGCCTACAATGAGCAGTTCTTC; v_call: TRBV7-8; clone_size: many; j_call: TRBJ2-1; d_call: TRBD2
cdr3_aa: CASSKVGQGSYGNTIYF; cdr3_nt: .; v_call: TRBV21-1; clone_size: .; j_call: TRBJ1-3; d_call: .
cdr3_aa: CASSPNTNTGELFF; cdr3_nt: TGTGCCAGCAGCCCTAACACGAACACCGGGGAGCTGTTTTTT; v_call: TRBV7-3; clone_size: few; j_call: TRBJ2-2; d_call: .
cdr3_aa: CASTSGGQGYEQYF; cdr3_nt: TGTGCCAGCACTTCAGGGGGACAGGGCTACGAGCAGTACTTC; v_call: TRBV6-5; clone_size: .; j_call: TRBJ2-7; d_call: TRBD1
cdr3_aa: CAIRPQGAGDTQYF; cdr3_nt: TGTGCCATCAGGCCACAGGGGGCAGGAGATACGCAGTATTTT; v_call: TRBV10-3; clone_size: .; j_call: TRBJ2-3; d_call: TRBD1
cdr3_aa: CASTPGAGLSKAFF; cdr3_nt: TGTGCCAGCACCCCCGGGGCAGGGCTTTCCAAAGCTTTCTTT; v_call: TRBV12-3/TRBV12-4; clone_size: few; j_call: TRBJ1-1; d_call: .
cdr3_aa: CAISTSGQSQETQYF; cdr3_nt: TGTGCCATCAGTACCTCGGGACAGAGCCAAGAGACCCAGTACTTC; v_call: TRBV10-3; clone_size: .; j_call: TRBJ2-5; d_call: TRBD1
cdr3_aa: CASSSSYVGENTEAFF; cdr3_nt: TGTGCCAGCAGCTCCAGCTATGTCGGGGAGAACACTGAAGCTTTCTTT; v_call: TRBV11-3; clone_size: few; j_call: TRBJ1-1; d_call: .
cdr3_aa: CSARAYNQPQHF; cdr3_nt: TGCAGTGCTCGGGCCTACAATCAGCCCCAGCATTTT; v_call: TRBV20-1; clone_size: .; j_call: TRBJ1-5; d_call: .
cdr3_aa: CSVGSGIPPGEQFF; cdr3_nt: TGCAGCGTTGGGTCGGGAATTCCCCCGGGTGAGCAGTTCTTC; v_call: TRBV29-1; clone_size: few; j_call: TRBJ2-1; d_call: .
cdr3_aa: CSARDQAVHTEAFF; cdr3_nt: TGCAGTGCTAGAGATCAAGCTGTGCACACTGAAGCTTTCTTT; v_call: TRBV20-1; clone_size: many; j_call: TRBJ1-1; d_call: .
cdr3_aa: CASSLGAAPSYEQYF; cdr3_nt: TGCGCCAGCAGCTTGGGGGCAGCTCCCTCCTACGAGCAGTACTTC; v_call: TRBV5-1; clone_size: many; j_call: TRBJ2-7; d_call: .
cdr3_aa: CSASFGGTDTQYF; cdr3_nt: TGCAGTGCTAGTTTCGGGGGAACAGATACGCAGTATTTT; v_call: TRBV20-1; clone_size: .; j_call: TRBJ2-3; d_call: .
cdr3_aa: CASSYSIRSSYEQYF; cdr3_nt: TGTGCCAGCAGTTACTCGATAAGATCCTCCTACGAGCAGTACTTC; v_call: TRBV6-5; clone_size: .; j_call: TRBJ2-7; d_call: .
cdr3_aa: CASSFGQGVGDTQYF; cdr3_nt: TGTGCCAGCAGTTTCGGACAGGGGGTGGGGGATACGCAGTATTTT; v_call: TRBV6-5; clone_size: few; j_call: TRBJ2-3; d_call: TRBD1
cdr3_aa: CASSPGTSGSAYNEQFF; cdr3_nt: TGCGCCAGCAGCCCAGGGACGTCCGGTTCCGCGTACAATGAGCAGTTCTTC; v_call: TRBV4-3; clone_size: many; j_call: TRBJ2-1; d_call: .
cdr3_aa: CASSDLSGRGRYNEQFF; cdr3_nt: TGTGCCAGCAGTGACCTAAGCGGGCGGGGGCGGTACAATGAGCAGTTCTTC; v_call: TRBV2; clone_size: .; j_call: TRBJ2-1; d_call: .
cdr3_aa: CASIYRPSGTYNEQFF; cdr3_nt: TGTGCCAGCATCTACAGGCCTAGCGGGACTTACAATGAGCAGTTCTTC; v_call: TRBV6-1; clone_size: .; j_call: TRBJ2-1; d_call: TRBD2
cdr3_aa: CASNPGTARNQPQHF; cdr3_nt: TGTGCCAGCAACCCCGGGACGGCTCGCAATCAGCCCCAGCATTTT; v_call: TRBV5-8; clone_size: few; j_call: TRBJ1-5; d_call: .
cdr3_aa: CAIKASWGEQYF; cdr3_nt: TGTGCCATCAAAGCTAGCTGGGGGGAGCAGTACTTC; v_call: TRBV10-3; clone_size: .; j_call: TRBJ2-7; d_call: .
cdr3_aa: CAWGTGDGLQETQYF; cdr3_nt: TGTGCCTGGGGCACTGGGGACGGACTACAAGAGACCCAGTACTTC; v_call: TRBV30; clone_size: few; j_call: TRBJ2-5; d_call: .